Presented here are 10 T cell receptor beta chains from one specimen sequenced in a study of shared clonotypes between healthy human individuals. The table came from immunoSEQ multiplex PCR; TCRdb's copy has only in-frame clones and leaves some out. The table lists some 2 million clones, about 95% of them singletons, with 1.2% in the top ten. In the naive CD8 group, cells lacked CD45RO and were positively selected for CCR7, so terminally differentiated effector memory CD45RA+ cells were left out. The sample taken for sequencing was naive CD8+ T cells sorted from blood. All receptors derive from a man between 18 and 29 years old in good health.

V usage is TRBV18 and J usage is TRBJ2-7; D assignment may be TRBD1 or TRBD2 (5 bases each). This CDR3 is 13 amino acids long. Germline V gives CDR1 KGHSH, CDR2 LQKENI. Trimming cost V 7 bases and J 7 bases, with 17 bases left between them. CDR3 residues: CASFPRVSGEQYF. In nucleotides, the CDR3 is TGTGCCAGCTTCCCCAGGGTATCGGGAGAGCAGTACTTC. Full variable domain (remainder filled in from reference TRBV18 and TRBJ2-7): NAGVMQNPRHLVRRRGQEARLRCSPMKGHSHVYWYRQLPEEGLKFMVYLQKENIIDESGMPKERFSAEFPKEGPSILRIQQVVRGDSAAYFCASFPRVSGEQYFGPGTRLTVT.

The chain combines TRBV27 with TRBJ1-2; the match to TRBD1 covers 7 bases. Germline CDR1 is MNHEY and CDR2 is SMNVEV (reference sequence). The trim removed 5 bases at V and 5 bases at J, leaving 8 bases unmatched. The CDR3 is 14 amino acids. The CDR3 DNA follows: TGTGCCAGCAGTGCAGGACAGGATATATATGGCTACACCTTC. It is translated as CASSAGQDIYGYTF.

The chain combines TRBV27 with TRBJ2-1; maybe TRBD1 (6 bases). Between the trimmed V and J ends, which lost 4 bases and 5 bases, there was a span of 15 bases. Looked up from germline, CDR1 is MNHEY and CDR2 is SMNVEV (reference sequence). This CDR3 has 15 amino acids. The CDR3 region has the DNA TGTGCCAGCAGTTCGCCAGGGGTCAGGAACAATGAGCAGTTCTTC. Translated, it gives CASSSPGVRNNEQFF.

This rearrangement joins TRBV29-1 to TRBJ1-1; the match to TRBD1 covers 7 bases. V shed 1 base, J shed 0 bases, and the junction held 8 bases outside the gene matches. Germline loops: CDR1 SQVTM, CDR2 ANQGSEA. The CDR3 has 16 residues. This CDR3 is CSVEAQGGAMNTEAFF. In nucleotides, the CDR3 is TGCAGCGTTGAAGCGCAAGGGGGCGCGATGAACACTGAAGCTTTCTTT.

V gene TRBV6-6 combines with J gene TRBJ1-1; D is ambiguous. This CDR3 contains 14 residues. Deletions cut 4 bases from V and 2 bases from J, with 11 bases between. Germline values: CDR1 MNHNY, CDR2 SVGAGI (reference sequence). CDR3 sequence (DNA): TGTGCCAGCAGTTTTAACAGCCAAAACACTGAAGCTTTCTTT. Translation: CASSFNSQNTEAFF.

V and J are TRBV7-9 and TRBJ1-1; no reliable D call. Trimming cost V 5 bases and J 0 bases, with 13 bases left between them. This CDR3 is built from 15 residues. Germline assignment: CDR1 SEHNR and CDR2 FQNEAQ (reference sequence). The chain's CDR3 is CASSNSGQLNTEAFF. The CDR3 DNA reads TGTGCCAGCAGCAATAGCGGGCAGTTGAACACTGAAGCTTTCTTT.

The chain uses TRBV27 and TRBJ2-7, with D maybe TRBD2 (6 bases). The V gene lost 0 bases and the J gene lost 3 bases, with 9 bases spanning the gap. This CDR3 region has 14 residues. Germline-derived CDR1 and CDR2 are MNHEY and SMNVEV (reference sequence). The CDR3 loop is CASSLSGRYYEQYF. For the CDR3, the DNA is TGTGCCAGCAGTTTATCGGGGAGGTACTACGAGCAGTACTTC.

The chain uses TRBV5-6 and TRBJ2-7; D possibly matches TRBD1 or TRBD2 (6 bases each). V lost 0 bases and J lost 0, with 10 bases in between. Germline lookup yields CDR1 SGHDT and CDR2 YYEEEE. The CDR3 loop spans 15 amino acids. The CDR3 DNA reads as TGTGCCAGCAGCTTGGCGGAGGGGGACTCCTACGAGCAGTACTTC. Translation: CASSLAEGDSYEQYF. Filled out from reference TRBV5-6 and TRBJ2-7, the complete variable domain reads DAGVTQSPTHLIKTRGQQVTLRCSPKSGHDTVSWYQQALGQGPQFIFQYYEEEERQRGNFPDRFSGHQFPNYSSELNVNALLLGDSALYLCASSLAEGDSYEQYFGPGTRLTVT.

The V call is TRBV6-5, the J call TRBJ1-6, with TRBD1 matching 7 bases. Germline V gene sequence: CDR1 MNHEY, CDR2 SVGAGI. Trimming at V came to 6 bases and at J to 5 bases, leaving 4 bases not matched to a gene. The CDR3 length is 14 residues. As DNA, the CDR3 is TGTGCCAGCAGCCTGACAGGGCATAATTCACCCCTCCACTTT. This encodes CASSLTGHNSPLHF.

In this sample, this clone turned up once. The sample contains more than one DNA sequence encoding this CDR3. The chain has TRBV27 and TRBJ1-1, with TRBD1 matching 7 bases. The CDR3 consists of 14 residues. The J segment lost 1 base and the V segment lost 2 bases, leaving 1 base of the junction unmatched. Germline V gene sequence: CDR1 MNHEY, CDR2 SMNVEV (reference sequence). The CDR3 nucleotides read TGTGCCAGCAGTTTAGCAGGGGGGAACACTGAAGCTTTCTTT. It translates to CASSLAGGNTEAFF.